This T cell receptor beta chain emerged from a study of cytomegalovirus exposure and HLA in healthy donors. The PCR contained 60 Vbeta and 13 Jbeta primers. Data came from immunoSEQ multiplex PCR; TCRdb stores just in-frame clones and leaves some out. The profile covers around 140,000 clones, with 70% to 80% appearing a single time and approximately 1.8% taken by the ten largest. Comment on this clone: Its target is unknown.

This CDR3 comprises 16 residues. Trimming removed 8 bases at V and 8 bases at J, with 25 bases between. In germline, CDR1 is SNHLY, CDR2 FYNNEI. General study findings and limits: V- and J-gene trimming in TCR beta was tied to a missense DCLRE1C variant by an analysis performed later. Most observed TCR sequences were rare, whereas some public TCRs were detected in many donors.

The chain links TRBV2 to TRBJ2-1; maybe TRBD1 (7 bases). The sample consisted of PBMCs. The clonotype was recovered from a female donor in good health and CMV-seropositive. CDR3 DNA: TGTGCCAGCGCCGAAAAGGGGCAGGGGGGAAGCGATGAGCAGTTCTTC. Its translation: CASAEKGQGGSDEQFF.